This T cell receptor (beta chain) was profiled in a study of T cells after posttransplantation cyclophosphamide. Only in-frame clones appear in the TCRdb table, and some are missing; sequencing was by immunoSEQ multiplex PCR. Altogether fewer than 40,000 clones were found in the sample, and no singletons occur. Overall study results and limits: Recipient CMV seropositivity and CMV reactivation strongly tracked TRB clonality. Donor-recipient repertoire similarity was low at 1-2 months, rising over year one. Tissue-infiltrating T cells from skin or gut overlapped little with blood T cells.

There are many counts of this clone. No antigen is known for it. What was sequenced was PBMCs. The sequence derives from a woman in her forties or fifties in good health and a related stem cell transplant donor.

For the CDR3, the DNA is TGTGCCAGCAGCTCCAGCGTTTTTAATGAAAAACTGTTTTTT. It is translated as CASSSSVFNEKLFF. This chain connects TRBV5-6 to TRBJ1-4; D remains ambiguous. Per the germline V gene, CDR1 is SGHDT and CDR2 is YYEEEE. Deletions cut 3 bases from V and 4 bases from J, with 10 bases between. The CDR3 is 14 residues long.